This T cell receptor (beta chain) stems from a study of T cells in Graves' hyperthyroidism and ophthalmopathy. The germline V gene encodes CDR1 GTSNPN and CDR2 SVGIG (reference sequence). The junction had 5 bases not matched to a gene; V was cut back by 3 bases and J by 1 base. The CDR3 is made up of 14 amino acids. TCR beta CDR3 regions were amplified from RNA transcripts. With the HTBI primer set, the TCR CDR3 went through a first round of RT-PCR. TCRdb reprocessed the multiplex PCR reads with MiXCR, giving one entry per CDR3 protein. Of about 270,000 distinct CDR3 sequences listed, approximately 23% were seen once; the top ten hold roughly 60%. Using around 10 ml of fresh peripheral blood, PBMCs were prepared.

The TCR originated in a man in his thirties or forties with Graves' ophthalmopathy. Sequencing used blood. The chain carries TRBV30 and TRBJ2-7, with TRBD1 matching over 8 bases. The CDR3 is CAWRPGTGSYEQYF. The CDR3 DNA reads TGTGCCTGGAGACCCGGGACAGGATCCTACGAGCAGTACTTC.